The 5 T cell receptor beta chains below were found in one sample sequenced in a study of T cells after yellow fever vaccination. TCRdb analysed the 5' RACE reads with MiXCR anew, one entry per CDR3 protein. The table includes over 250,000 distinct CDR3 sequences, 4.1% detected once. Sequenced here: PBMCs, sampled 5 days after the yellow fever booster vaccination. The source of these receptors is a man younger than 30 who received the YFV17D yellow fever vaccine.

The chain couples TRBV24-1 to TRBJ2-1, with 10 bases that match TRBD2. The CDR3 consists of 18 residues. The V and J ends lost 3 bases and 4 bases, in that order; junction bases with no gene match: 11. Germline V gene sequence: CDR1 KGHDR, CDR2 SFDVKD. DNA of the CDR3: TGTGCCACCAGTGATCCTGGGTTAGCGGGGGGCTTTTACAATGAGCAGTTCTTC. Translating it yields CATSDPGLAGGFYNEQFF.

This clonotype was counted ten times or more. The V call is TRBV6-2 or TRBV6-3, the J call TRBJ2-7; D ambiguous. CDR1 is MNHEY, CDR2 SVGEGT, per germline. The CDR3 loop spans 16 amino acids. Trimming took off 0 bases at V and 2 bases at J, with 14 bases between the two ends. The CDR3 DNA reads as TGTGCCAGCAGTTACTCGTCGTTCAGGCCAGCCTACGAGCAGTACTTC. Residues: CASSYSSFRPAYEQYF.

In this sample, this clonotype turned up many times. The gene calls are TRBV2 and TRBJ2-5, with D perhaps matching TRBD1 or TRBD2 (8 bases each). Germline CDR1 SNHLY, CDR2 FYNNEI. The CDR3 consists of 15 residues. The V and J ends lost 8 bases and 3 bases respectively, with 19 bases between them. The CDR3 bases are TGTGCCAGCGGACAGGGCCAGACTAGCGAAGAGACCCAGTACTTC. This translates into CASGQGQTSEETQYF.

CDR3 residues: CASSYLQGRGLNIQYF. Here the CDR3 DNA reads TGTGCCAGCAGTTATCTCCAGGGGAGGGGGCTAAACATTCAGTACTTC. The chain has TRBV6-5 and TRBJ2-4; D could derive from TRBD1 or TRBD2 (7 bases each). The CDR3 sequence is 16 residues long. The V end was cut by 3 bases, the J end by 6 bases, with 18 bases between. Germline CDR1 reads MNHEY; CDR2 reads SVGAGI.

This chain uses TRBV24-1 with TRBJ2-7; unclear D gene. There are 10 residues in the CDR3. The V end lost 10 bases, the J end lost 6 bases, and 9 bases lay between the germline ends. Germline CDR1 and CDR2: KGHDR and SFDVKD. CDR3 bases: TGTGCCACAGATCCTCGCGAGCAGTACTTC. The encoded protein is CATDPREQYF.